One sample yielded the 25 T cell receptor beta chains listed below, sequenced in a study of blood T cell repertoires in COVID-19. TCRdb's table, derived via immunoSEQ multiplex PCR, lists solely in-frame clones and lacks some. The top ten clones hold more than 8% of a sample with around 300,000 clones, 83% of them seen once. The sample taken for sequencing was peripheral blood. The receptors shown here come from a woman in her 50s who had recovered from COVID-19.

The V call is TRBV28, the J call TRBJ1-2, with TRBD1 matching over 11 bases. V lost 5 bases to trimming and J lost 5 bases; unmatched junction nucleotides: 4. CDR1 MDHEN and CDR2 SYDVKM come from the germline V gene. The CDR3 sequence is 14 residues long. The CDR3 loop is CASSPGTGGYGYTF. CDR3 nucleotides: TGTGCCAGCAGTCCCGGGACAGGGGGATATGGCTACACCTTC.

The chain recombines TRBV30 with TRBJ1-2, with D possibly being TRBD1 (6 bases). CDR1 is GTSNPN, CDR2 SVGIG, per germline (reference sequence). CDR3 length: 13 amino acids. V lost 2 bases and J lost 7, with 14 bases in between. The CDR3 nucleotides read TGTGCCTGGAGTCCGGAGGACAGTGCTGGCTACACCTTC. This gives the protein CAWSPEDSAGYTF.

The chain carries TRBV27 and TRBJ1-2; D uncertain. This CDR3 spans 15 amino acids. V lost 6 bases and J 4 bases, leaving 18 bases between the germline ends. Germline V lookup: CDR1 MNHEY, CDR2 SMNVEV (reference sequence). CDR3 DNA sequence: TGTGCCAGCAGCTCCTTTTTGTCTTCTCCCTATGGCTACACCTTC. Its translation: CASSSFLSSPYGYTF.

The rearrangement links TRBV6-4 to TRBJ1-6, with D perhaps matching TRBD1 (5 bases). Germline assignment: CDR1 MRHNA and CDR2 SNTAGT. The CDR3 length is 15 residues. Trimming stripped 3 bases from V and 10 bases from J, with 16 bases between. The chain's CDR3 is CASSEQAAGESPLHF. The CDR3 DNA is TGTGCCAGCAGTGAGCAGGCTGCGGGGGAATCACCCCTCCACTTT.

The chain links TRBV5-4 to TRBJ2-1; D perhaps matches TRBD2 (6 bases). The germline CDR1 and CDR2 sequences are SGHNT and YYREEE (reference sequence). The V gene lost 4 bases and the J gene lost 3 bases, with 23 bases spanning the gap. This CDR3 is built from 18 residues. The CDR3 DNA sequence: TGTGCCAGCAGCCAAAACTCACTAGGAGGCGGGGTCTACAATGAGCAGTTCTTC. This gives the protein CASSQNSLGGGVYNEQFF.

This sequence joins TRBV18 and TRBJ1-1; D gene uncertain. V was cut by 1 base and J by 1 base, with 10 bases left in between. The CDR3 length is 15 residues. Germline CDR1 is KGHSH and CDR2 is LQKENI. CDR3 amino acids: CASSPRGSTNTEAFF. The CDR3 bases are TGTGCCAGCTCACCACGCGGCAGTACGAACACTGAAGCTTTCTTT.

The gene calls are TRBV7-3 and TRBJ2-1; 7 bases are shared with TRBD2. The junction had 5 bases not matched to a gene; V was cut back by 4 bases and J by 5 bases. The CDR3 runs 14 residues. CDR1 is SGHTA, CDR2 FQGTGA, per germline. The CDR3 DNA reads as TGTGCCAGCAGCTGGGTCGGGGGGAACAATGAGCAGTTCTTC. This codes for CASSWVGGNNEQFF.

The genes are TRBV11-2 and TRBJ1-2; D perhaps matches TRBD1 (5 bases). Trimming took 1 base from V and 7 from J, leaving 16 bases between them. CDR1 and CDR2 from the germline V gene are SGHAT and FQNNGV. The CDR3 runs 15 residues. This chain's CDR3 is CASSLGRAAVGGYTF. CDR3 nucleotide sequence: TGTGCCAGCAGCTTAGGCAGGGCGGCGGTGGGTGGCTACACCTTC.

The table lists this clone with a count of one. This chain links TRBV11-3 with TRBJ2-7, with TRBD2 identical over 10 bases. This CDR3 spans 16 amino acids. Germline CDR1 reads SGHNT; CDR2 reads YENEEA. Unmatched junction bases numbered 9, after V lost 0 bases and J lost 7 bases. CDR3 DNA: TGTGCCAGCAGCTTAGATCCAGCGGGAGGGCCCGGAGAGCAGTACTTC. Amino acid sequence: CASSLDPAGGPGEQYF.

J is TRBJ1-3 and V is TRBV4-2; tentatively, D is TRBD1 (5 bases). The CDR3 sequence is 16 residues long. V lost 2 bases and J 4 bases, leaving 15 bases between the germline ends. From germline, CDR1 is LGHNA and CDR2 YNFKEQ. In DNA, the CDR3 is TGTGCCAGCAGCCAATCGGGCCCGGCAGGGGGAAACACCATATATTTT. Its translation is CASSQSGPAGGNTIYF.

This clone turned up a few times. This chain links TRBV7-9 with TRBJ2-5, with a weak D call TRBD1 (6 bases). CDR1 is SEHNR and CDR2 is FQNEAQ in the germline V gene (reference sequence). The CDR3 extends over 16 amino acids. V was cut by 0 bases and J by 5 bases, with 16 bases left in between. The CDR3: CASSLALAQGMETQYF. In DNA, the CDR3 is TGTGCCAGCAGCTTAGCGCTAGCTCAGGGGATGGAGACCCAGTACTTC.

The chain couples TRBV6-5 to TRBJ2-3; TRBD2 might be the D (5 bases). CDR1 MNHEY and CDR2 SVGAGI come from the germline V gene. V was trimmed by 6 bases and J by 7 bases, leaving 8 bases between them. This CDR3 has 11 amino acids. The CDR3 loop reads CASSERHTQYF. The DNA for the CDR3 is TGTGCCAGCAGCGAGCGGCATACGCAGTATTTT.

The V call is TRBV5-4, the J call TRBJ2-2; D is possibly TRBD2 (6 bases). The CDR3 is 12 amino acids. Per the germline V gene, CDR1 is SGHNT and CDR2 is YYREEE (reference sequence). Trimming cost V 10 bases and J 3 bases, with 10 bases left between them. The CDR3 spells CAYRGYTGELFF. DNA for the CDR3: TGTGCCTACCGGGGGTACACCGGGGAGCTGTTTTTT.

The rearrangement joins TRBV24-1 to TRBJ1-2; 7 bases fit TRBD1. This CDR3 is built from 16 residues. Germline loops: CDR1 KGHDR, CDR2 SFDVKD. J gave up 6 bases and V 0 bases, and 9 bases lay outside the gene matches. DNA for the CDR3: TGTGCCACCAGTGATTTGCTAACCCGGGACAGCGATGGCTACACCTTC. Encoded protein: CATSDLLTRDSDGYTF.

V is TRBV5-6 and J is TRBJ1-4; maybe TRBD1 (5 bases). The V and J ends lost 0 bases and 8 bases respectively, with 17 bases between them. The CDR3 spans 16 residues. Germline V CDR1 and CDR2: SGHDT, YYEEEE. CDR3 amino acids: CASSLGLGLRGEKLFF. Here the CDR3 DNA reads TGTGCCAGCAGCTTGGGGTTGGGACTACGTGGGGAAAAACTGTTTTTT. Filled out from reference TRBV5-6 and TRBJ1-4, the complete variable domain reads DAGVTQSPTHLIKTRGQQVTLRCSPKSGHDTVSWYQQALGQGPQFIFQYYEEEERQRGNFPDRFSGHQFPNYSSELNVNALLLGDSALYLCASSLGLGLRGEKLFFGSGTQLSVL.

The V and J genes are TRBV28 and TRBJ1-1; 7 positions match TRBD1. The J segment lost 7 bases and the V segment lost 6 bases, leaving 8 bases of the junction unmatched. Germline V CDR1 and CDR2: MDHEN, SYDVKM. The CDR3 has 13 residues. The CDR3 coding sequence is TGTGCCAGCAGACTAGGGGGCCTGGGTGAAGCTTTCTTT. It encodes CASRLGGLGEAFF.

The V call is TRBV19, the J call TRBJ1-2; 9 bases match TRBD1. V was pared by 4 bases and J by 2 bases, with 5 bases of the junction left unmatched. This CDR3 spans 15 amino acids. Per the germline V gene, CDR1 is LNHDA and CDR2 is SQIVND (reference sequence). The CDR3 region has the DNA TGTGCCAGTAGTACCCAAGGACAGGGGAACTATGGCTACACCTTC. It yields the protein CASSTQGQGNYGYTF.

The rearrangement joins TRBV9 to TRBJ2-3; TRBD2 agrees at 7 bases. This CDR3 is built from 13 residues. V trimming: 2 bases; J trimming: 6 bases; junction bases outside the gene matches: 3. Germline CDR1 reads SGDLS; CDR2 reads YYNGEE. CDR3: CASSVTAGDTQYF. The CDR3 region has the DNA TGTGCCAGCAGCGTCACAGCGGGGGATACGCAGTATTTT.

The CDR3 is CASSNSRRGGSEQFF. The CDR3 coding sequence is TGTGCCAGCAGCAACTCTAGGAGGGGGGGGAGCGAGCAGTTCTTC. The chain is built from TRBV13 and TRBJ2-1; a possible D gene is TRBD2 (7 bases). Germline values: CDR1 PRHDT, CDR2 FYEKMQ (reference sequence). The CDR3 sequence is 15 residues long. V was cut by 5 bases and J by 10 bases, with 21 bases left in between.

The rearrangement uses TRBV4-3 and TRBJ2-3, with a possible D match to TRBD2 (5 bases). Germline V lookup: CDR1 LGHNA, CDR2 YSLEER. The CDR3 runs 16 residues. V was pared by 0 bases and J by 3 bases, with 13 bases between. The CDR3 loop reads CASSQDDLAHTDTQYF. In nucleotides, the CDR3 is TGCGCCAGCAGCCAAGATGACCTAGCTCATACAGATACGCAGTATTTT.

The chain uses TRBV9 and TRBJ1-1; possible D gene TRBD1, 5 bases. The CDR3 covers 14 residues. The germline V gene has CDR1 SGDLS and CDR2 YYNGEE. V was shortened by 1 base and J by 6 bases, with 13 bases between the two germline ends. Here the CDR3 reads CASSVFGGDSEAFF. CDR3 coding DNA: TGTGCCAGCAGCGTATTTGGGGGGGACTCTGAAGCTTTCTTT. The full variable domain, with the rest looked up from reference TRBV9 and TRBJ1-1, is DSGVTQTPKHLITATGQRVTLRCSPRSGDLSVYWYQQSLDQGLQFLIQYYNGEERAKGNILERFSAQQFPDLHSELNLSSLELGDSALYFCASSVFGGDSEAFFGQGTRLTVV.

This clone showed up just once. The V gene is TRBV19, the J gene TRBJ2-1, with D uncertain. V lost 3 bases to trimming and J lost 1 base, with 13 bases between them. Germline lookup yields CDR1 LNHDA and CDR2 SQIVND (reference sequence). CDR3 length equals 16 residues. The CDR3 loop reads CASSIGVFRSYNEQFF. CDR3 DNA sequence: TGTGCCAGTAGTATTGGTGTGTTTCGGTCCTACAATGAGCAGTTCTTC.

This clone was found once. This sequence joins TRBV9 and TRBJ2-2; the D is unclear. Germline V lookup: CDR1 SGDLS, CDR2 YYNGEE. The CDR3 is 17 amino acids. Between the trimmed V and J ends, which lost 4 bases and 0 bases, there was a span of 16 bases. CDR3 coding DNA: TGTGCCAGCAGCTTATATATATGGGCGACGAACACCGGGGAGCTGTTTTTT. Its protein product is CASSLYIWATNTGELFF. The full variable domain, with the rest looked up from reference TRBV9 and TRBJ2-2, is DSGVTQTPKHLITATGQRVTLRCSPRSGDLSVYWYQQSLDQGLQFLIQYYNGEERAKGNILERFSAQQFPDLHSELNLSSLELGDSALYFCASSLYIWATNTGELFFGEGSRLTVL.

The chain combines TRBV24-1 with TRBJ2-1; 9 bases line up with TRBD2. This CDR3 contains 16 residues. The J segment lost 4 bases and the V segment lost 3 bases, leaving 6 bases of the junction unmatched. Germline V gene data show CDR1 as KGHDR and CDR2 as SFDVKD. DNA for the CDR3: TGTGCCACCAGTGATAGACTAGCGGACGGATACAATGAGCAGTTCTTC. It encodes CATSDRLADGYNEQFF.

V is TRBV4-3 and J is TRBJ2-7, with D possibly matching TRBD2 (5 bases). The ends were cut back, 1 base at V and 2 bases at J, with 12 bases in the middle. Germline values: CDR1 LGHNA, CDR2 YSLEER. This CDR3 has 15 amino acids. CDR3 sequence: CASSQALTEAYEQYF. The CDR3 bases are TGCGCCAGCAGCCAAGCCCTTACGGAGGCCTACGAGCAGTACTTC.